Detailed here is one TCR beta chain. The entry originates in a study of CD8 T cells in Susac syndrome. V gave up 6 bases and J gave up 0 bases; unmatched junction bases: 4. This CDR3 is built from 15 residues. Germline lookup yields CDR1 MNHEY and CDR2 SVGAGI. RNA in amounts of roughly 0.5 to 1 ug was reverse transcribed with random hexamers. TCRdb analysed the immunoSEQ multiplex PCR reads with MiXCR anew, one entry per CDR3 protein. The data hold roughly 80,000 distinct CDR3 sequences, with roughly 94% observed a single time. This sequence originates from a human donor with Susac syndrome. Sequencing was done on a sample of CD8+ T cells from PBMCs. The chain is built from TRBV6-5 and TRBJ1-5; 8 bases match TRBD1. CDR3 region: CASRPDRDSNQPQHF. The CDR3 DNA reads TGTGCCAGCAGACCGGACAGGGATAGCAATCAGCCCCAGCATTTT.